These T cell receptor beta chains were read from a single sample in a study of cytomegalovirus exposure and HLA in healthy donors. Measured with immunoSEQ multiplex PCR; TCRdb has only the in-frame clones, and not every one. The sample has a few hundred thousand clones, about nine tenths seen once; the top ten hold over 0.8%. The material sequenced was PBMCs. The receptors originated from a woman aged 18-35 years in good health and CMV-seronegative. CDR3s leave out the opening cysteine and the closing phenylalanine or tryptophan. Fields, in order: clone size, V gene, J gene, CDR3 length, CDR3 protein. Only part of the rows carry a size: once, few, many, or a class if the clone is expanded.

size: -
V: TRBV27
J: TRBJ2-5
length: 15
CDR3: ASSLDAGLAVGRTQY

size: -
V: TRBV7-9
J: TRBJ1-1
length: 13
CDR3: ASSPRDRLNTEAF

size: -
V: TRBV5-1
J: TRBJ1-2
length: 11
CDR3: ASSSGTGGGYT

size: -
V: TRBV7-9
J: TRBJ2-7
length: 11
CDR3: ASRSSGSYEQY

size: -
V: TRBV28
J: TRBJ2-7
length: 13
CDR3: ASSFEADSSYEQY

size: -
V: TRBV28
J: TRBJ2-7
length: 14
CDR3: ASSLFPGISRYEQY

size: -
V: TRBV18
J: TRBJ2-1
length: 14
CDR3: ASSRGLAGGENEQF

size: -
V: TRBV7-9
J: TRBJ2-7
length: 11
CDR3: ASSRGQGYEQY

size: -
V: TRBV25-1
J: TRBJ2-1
length: 13
CDR3: ASSDAPGGYNEQF

size: -
V: TRBV28
J: TRBJ1-2
length: 13
CDR3: ASSAPGTEGRGYT

size: -
V: TRBV6-1
J: TRBJ2-1
length: 14
CDR3: ASSVWTSGTTREQF

size: -
V: TRBV6-5
J: TRBJ2-7
length: 12
CDR3: ASNRGQGIAEQY

size: -
V: TRBV29-1
J: TRBJ1-1
length: 12
CDR3: SVERQARNTEAF

size: -
V: TRBV7-9
J: TRBJ2-1
length: 13
CDR3: ASSLGLAGGDEQF

size: -
V: TRBV18
J: TRBJ1-2
length: 13
CDR3: ASSPDAAANYGYT

size: -
V: TRBV7-9
J: TRBJ1-4
length: 12
CDR3: ASSLDQGNEKLF

size: -
V: TRBV6-5
J: TRBJ2-5
length: 12
CDR3: ASSYSTLQETQY

size: -
V: TRBV28
J: TRBJ2-7
length: 14
CDR3: ASSLTAGGFSYEQY

size: -
V: TRBV7-3
J: TRBJ2-7
length: 15
CDR3: ASSLRVAGGPQGRQY

size: -
V: TRBV7-9
J: TRBJ1-1
length: 12
CDR3: ASSLVLQNTEAF

size: -
V: TRBV6-5
J: TRBJ1-5
length: 11
CDR3: ASSRAGNQPQH

size: -
V: TRBV6-6
J: TRBJ1-5
length: 13
CDR3: ASSSPGGSNQPQH

size: -
V: TRBV6-5
J: TRBJ2-3
length: 9
CDR3: ATRLSDTQY

size: once
V: TRBV9
J: TRBJ2-5
length: 21
CDR3: ASSVRSASPLTSGRLSRETQY

size: -
V: TRBV6-5
J: TRBJ2-1
length: 13
CDR3: ASSYPGGSYNEQF

size: few
V: TRBV5-1
J: TRBJ2-5
length: 12
CDR3: ASSLAEGQETQY

size: -
V: TRBV2
J: TRBJ2-3
length: 14
CDR3: ASSEDQGLRSDTQY

size: -
V: TRBV7-9
J: TRBJ1-2
length: 11
CDR3: ASSFTTGGGYT

size: once
V: TRBV6-5
J: TRBJ1-4
length: 11
CDR3: ASSRTVNEKLF

size: once
V: TRBV5-1
J: TRBJ2-1
length: 14
CDR3: ASSLSQGGRNDEQF

size: -
V: TRBV7-2
J: TRBJ2-1
length: 11
CDR3: ASSLEQINEQF

size: -
V: TRBV18
J: TRBJ2-1
length: 13
CDR3: ASSPRASGISEQF

size: -
V: TRBV29-1
J: TRBJ2-3
length: 14
CDR3: SVEGPPSGSTDTQY

size: -
V: TRBV19
J: TRBJ2-7
length: 12
CDR3: ASKATEQVYEQY

size: -
V: TRBV25-1
J: TRBJ2-5
length: 13
CDR3: ASSDPSRLGETQY

size: -
V: TRBV19
J: TRBJ2-1
length: 13
CDR3: ASSILATGDLEQF

size: -
V: TRBV29-1
J: TRBJ1-2
length: 14
CDR3: SVILEGIPLNYGYT

size: -
V: TRBV13
J: TRBJ1-2
length: 12
CDR3: ASSLGQGAFGYT

size: -
V: TRBV2
J: TRBJ2-7
length: 12
CDR3: ASSDRPRGGEQY

size: -
V: TRBV5-1
J: TRBJ2-5
length: 12
CDR3: ASSLMTGVETQY

size: -
V: TRBV9
J: TRBJ2-1
length: 12
CDR3: ASSASRVYNEQF